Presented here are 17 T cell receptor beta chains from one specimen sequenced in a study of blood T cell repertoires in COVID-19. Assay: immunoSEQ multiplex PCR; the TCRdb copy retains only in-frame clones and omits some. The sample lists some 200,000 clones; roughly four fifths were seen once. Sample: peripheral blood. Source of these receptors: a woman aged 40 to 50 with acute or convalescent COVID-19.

The CDR3 sequence: CAISETGEVQETQYF. The DNA for the CDR3 is TGTGCCATCAGTGAAACGGGGGAGGTCCAAGAGACCCAGTACTTC. The V call is TRBV10-3, the J call TRBJ2-5; D is perhaps TRBD2 (6 bases). The germline V gene has CDR1 ENHRY and CDR2 SYGVKD. The CDR3 has 15 amino acids. V shed 3 bases and J shed 1 base, with 12 bases lying between them.

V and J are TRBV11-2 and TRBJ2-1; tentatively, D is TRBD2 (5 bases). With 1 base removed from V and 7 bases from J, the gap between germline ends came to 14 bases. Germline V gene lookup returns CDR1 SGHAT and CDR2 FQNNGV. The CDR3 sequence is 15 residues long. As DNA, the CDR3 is TGTGCCAGCAGCTTAGGTTTTTGGGGAGAAAATGAGCAGTTCTTC. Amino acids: CASSLGFWGENEQFF. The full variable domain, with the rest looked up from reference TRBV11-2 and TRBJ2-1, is EAGVAQSPRYKIIEKRQSVAFWCNPISGHATLYWYQQILGQGPKLLIQFQNNGVVDDSQLPKDRFSAERLKGVDSTLKIQPAKLEDSAVYLCASSLGFWGENEQFFGPGTRLTVL.

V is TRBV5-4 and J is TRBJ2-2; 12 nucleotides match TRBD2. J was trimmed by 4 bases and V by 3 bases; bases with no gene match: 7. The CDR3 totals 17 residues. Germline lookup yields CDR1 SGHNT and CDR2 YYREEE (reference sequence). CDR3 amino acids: CASSSGLAGSLTGELFF. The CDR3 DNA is TGTGCCAGCAGCTCCGGACTAGCGGGGTCGCTCACCGGGGAGCTGTTTTTT.

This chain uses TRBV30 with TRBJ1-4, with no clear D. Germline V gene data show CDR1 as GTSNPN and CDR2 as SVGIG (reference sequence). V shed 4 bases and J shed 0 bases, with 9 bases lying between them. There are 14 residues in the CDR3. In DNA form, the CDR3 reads TGTGCCTGGAATAGTCGTGCAACTAATGAAAAACTGTTTTTT. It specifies CAWNSRATNEKLFF.

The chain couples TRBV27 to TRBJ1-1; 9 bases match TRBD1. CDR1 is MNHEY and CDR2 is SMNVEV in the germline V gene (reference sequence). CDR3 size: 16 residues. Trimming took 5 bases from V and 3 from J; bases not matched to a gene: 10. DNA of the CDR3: TGTGCCAGCAGTCTCCTCCAGGGACAGGGTCACACTGAAGCTTTCTTT. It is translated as CASSLLQGQGHTEAFF.

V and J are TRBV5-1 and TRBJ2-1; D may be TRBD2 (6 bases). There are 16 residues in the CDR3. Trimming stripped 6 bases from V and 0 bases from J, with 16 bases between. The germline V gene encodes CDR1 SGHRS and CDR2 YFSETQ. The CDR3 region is CASNLHGGASYNEQFF. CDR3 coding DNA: TGCGCCAGCAATCTGCATGGCGGGGCCTCCTACAATGAGCAGTTCTTC.

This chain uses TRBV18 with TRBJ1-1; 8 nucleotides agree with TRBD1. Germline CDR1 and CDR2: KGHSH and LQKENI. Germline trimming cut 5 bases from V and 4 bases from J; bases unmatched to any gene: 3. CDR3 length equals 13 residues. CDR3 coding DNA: TGTGCCAGCTCAACTACAGGGGGCACTGAAGCTTTCTTT. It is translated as CASSTTGGTEAFF.

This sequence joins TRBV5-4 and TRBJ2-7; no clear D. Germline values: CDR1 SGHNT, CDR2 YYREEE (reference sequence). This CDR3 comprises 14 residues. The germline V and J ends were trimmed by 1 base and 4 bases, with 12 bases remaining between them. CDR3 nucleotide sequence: TGTGCCAGCAGCTTGCATGCCGACTTTTACGAGCAGTACTTC. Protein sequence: CASSLHADFYEQYF.

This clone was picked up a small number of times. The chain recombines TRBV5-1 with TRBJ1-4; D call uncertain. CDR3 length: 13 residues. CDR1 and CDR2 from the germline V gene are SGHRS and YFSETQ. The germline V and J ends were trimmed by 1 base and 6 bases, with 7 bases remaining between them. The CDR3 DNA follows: TGCGCCAGCAGCTTGAACAGCCATGAAAAACTGTTTTTT. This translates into CASSLNSHEKLFF.

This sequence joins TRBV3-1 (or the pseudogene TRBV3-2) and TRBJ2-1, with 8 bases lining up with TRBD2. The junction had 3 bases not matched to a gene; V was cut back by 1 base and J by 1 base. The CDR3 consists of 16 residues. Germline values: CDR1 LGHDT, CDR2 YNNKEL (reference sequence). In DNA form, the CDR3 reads TGTGCCAGCAGCCAAGGCGGGGGGCTATCCTACAATGAGCAGTTCTTC. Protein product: CASSQGGGLSYNEQFF.

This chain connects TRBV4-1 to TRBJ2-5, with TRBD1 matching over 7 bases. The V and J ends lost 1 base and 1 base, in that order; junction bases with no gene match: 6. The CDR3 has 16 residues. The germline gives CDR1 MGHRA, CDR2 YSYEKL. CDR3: CASSQGNPGGQETQYF. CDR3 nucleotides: TGCGCCAGCAGCCAAGGCAACCCAGGGGGCCAAGAGACCCAGTACTTC.

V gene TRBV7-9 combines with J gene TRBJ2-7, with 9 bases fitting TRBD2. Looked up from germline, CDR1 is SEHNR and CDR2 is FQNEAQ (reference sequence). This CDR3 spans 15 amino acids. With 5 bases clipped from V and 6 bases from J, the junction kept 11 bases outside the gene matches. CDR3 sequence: CASSEPGTSWGEQYF. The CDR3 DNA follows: TGTGCCAGCAGCGAACCTGGGACTAGCTGGGGCGAGCAGTACTTC.

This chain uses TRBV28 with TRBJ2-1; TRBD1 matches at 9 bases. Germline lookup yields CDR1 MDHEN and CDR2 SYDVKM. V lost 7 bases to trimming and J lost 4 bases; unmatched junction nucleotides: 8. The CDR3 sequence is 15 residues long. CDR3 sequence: CASIVDRGGYNEQFF. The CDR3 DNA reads TGTGCCAGCATCGTGGACAGGGGAGGTTACAATGAGCAGTTCTTC.

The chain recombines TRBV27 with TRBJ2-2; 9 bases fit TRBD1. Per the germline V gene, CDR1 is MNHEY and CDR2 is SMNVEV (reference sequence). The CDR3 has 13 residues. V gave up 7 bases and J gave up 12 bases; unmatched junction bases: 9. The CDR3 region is CASTSDRGTKLFF. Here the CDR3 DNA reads TGTGCCAGCACTTCCGACAGGGGGACGAAGCTGTTTTTT.

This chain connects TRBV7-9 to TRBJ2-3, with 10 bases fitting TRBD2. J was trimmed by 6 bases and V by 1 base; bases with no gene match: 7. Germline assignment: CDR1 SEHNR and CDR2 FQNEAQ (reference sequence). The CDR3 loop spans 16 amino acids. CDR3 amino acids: CASSLDGAGGFDTQYF. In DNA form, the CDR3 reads TGTGCCAGCAGCTTAGATGGAGCGGGGGGGTTTGATACGCAGTATTTT.

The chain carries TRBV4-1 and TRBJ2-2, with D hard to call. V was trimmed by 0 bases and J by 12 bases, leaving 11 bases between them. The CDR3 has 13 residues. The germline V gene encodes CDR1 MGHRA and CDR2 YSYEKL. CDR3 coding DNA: TGCGCCAGCAGCCAAGATCCCCTATTTAAGCTGTTTTTT. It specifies CASSQDPLFKLFF.

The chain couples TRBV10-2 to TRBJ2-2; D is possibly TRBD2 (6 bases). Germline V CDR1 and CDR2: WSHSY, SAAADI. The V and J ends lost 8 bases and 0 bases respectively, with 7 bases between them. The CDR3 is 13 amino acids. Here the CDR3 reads CASGGANTGELFF. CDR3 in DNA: TGCGCCAGCGGCGGGGCGAACACCGGGGAGCTGTTTTTT.